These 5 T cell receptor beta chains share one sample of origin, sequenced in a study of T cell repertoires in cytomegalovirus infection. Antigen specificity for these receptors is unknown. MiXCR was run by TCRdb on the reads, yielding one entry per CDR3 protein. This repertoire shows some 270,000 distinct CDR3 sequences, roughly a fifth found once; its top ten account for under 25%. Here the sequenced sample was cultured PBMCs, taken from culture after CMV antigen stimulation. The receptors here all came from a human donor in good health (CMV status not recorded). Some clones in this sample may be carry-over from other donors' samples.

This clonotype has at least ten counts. The CDR3 DNA reads as TGTGCCAGCAGCTTAGGGGACAATAATGAAAAACTGTTTTTT. Residues: CASSLGDNNEKLFF. The V call is TRBV11-2, the J call TRBJ1-4; a weak D match, TRBD1 (6 bases). V was shortened by 1 base and J by 4 bases, with 7 bases between the two germline ends. The CDR3 has 14 residues. Germline assignment: CDR1 SGHAT and CDR2 FQNNGV.

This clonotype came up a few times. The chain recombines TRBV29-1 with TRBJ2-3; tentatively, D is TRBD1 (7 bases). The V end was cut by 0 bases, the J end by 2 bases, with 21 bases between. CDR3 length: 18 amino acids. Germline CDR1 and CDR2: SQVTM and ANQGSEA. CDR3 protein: CSVEDNKGGQRYTDTQYF. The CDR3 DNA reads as TGCAGCGTTGAAGATAATAAGGGGGGACAGCGATACACAGATACGCAGTATTTT.

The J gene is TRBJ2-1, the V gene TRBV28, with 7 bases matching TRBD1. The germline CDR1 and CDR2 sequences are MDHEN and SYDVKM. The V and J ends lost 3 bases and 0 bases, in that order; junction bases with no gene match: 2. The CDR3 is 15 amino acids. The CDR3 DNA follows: TGTGCCAGCAGTTTCCGGGACAGCTCCTACAATGAGCAGTTCTTC. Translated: CASSFRDSSYNEQFF.

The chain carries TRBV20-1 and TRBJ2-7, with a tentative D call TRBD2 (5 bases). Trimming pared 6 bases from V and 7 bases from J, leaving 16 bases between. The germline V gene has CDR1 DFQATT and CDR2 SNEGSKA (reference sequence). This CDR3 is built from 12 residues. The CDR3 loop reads CSASTLPGEQYF. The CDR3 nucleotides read TGCAGTGCATCAACCCTGCCGGGGGAGCAGTACTTC.

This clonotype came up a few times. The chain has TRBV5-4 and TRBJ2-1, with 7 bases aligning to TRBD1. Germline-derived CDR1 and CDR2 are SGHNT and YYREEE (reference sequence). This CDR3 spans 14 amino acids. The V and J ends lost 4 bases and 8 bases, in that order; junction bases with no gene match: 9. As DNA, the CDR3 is TGTGCCAGCAGCCCCAATCGACAGGGCCATGAGCAGTTCTTC. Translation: CASSPNRQGHEQFF.